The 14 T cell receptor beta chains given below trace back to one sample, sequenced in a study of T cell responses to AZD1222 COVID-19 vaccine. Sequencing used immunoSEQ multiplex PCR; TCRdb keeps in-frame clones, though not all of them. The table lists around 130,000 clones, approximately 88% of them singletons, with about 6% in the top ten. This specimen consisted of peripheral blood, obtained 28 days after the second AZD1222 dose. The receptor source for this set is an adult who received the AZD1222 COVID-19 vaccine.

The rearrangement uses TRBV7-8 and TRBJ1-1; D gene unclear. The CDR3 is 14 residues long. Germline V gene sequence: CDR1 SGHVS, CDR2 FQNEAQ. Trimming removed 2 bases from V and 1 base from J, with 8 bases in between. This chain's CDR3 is CASSLSETNTEAFF. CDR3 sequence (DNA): TGTGCCAGCAGCTTATCGGAGACGAACACTGAAGCTTTCTTT.

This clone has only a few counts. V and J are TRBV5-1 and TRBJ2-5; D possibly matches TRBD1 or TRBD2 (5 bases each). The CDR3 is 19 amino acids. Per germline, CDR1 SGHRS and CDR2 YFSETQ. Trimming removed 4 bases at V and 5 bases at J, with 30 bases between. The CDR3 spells CASSGGLGLISGRAETQYF. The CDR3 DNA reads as TGCGCCAGCAGCGGAGGACTGGGCTTAATTTCGGGACGCGCGGAGACCCAGTACTTC. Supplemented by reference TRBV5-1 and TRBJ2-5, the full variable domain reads KAGVTQTPRYLIKTRGQQVTLSCSPISGHRSVSWYQQTPGQGLQFLFEYFSETQRNKGNFPGRFSGRQFSNSRSEMNVSTLELGDSALYLCASSGGLGLISGRAETQYFGPGTRLLVL.

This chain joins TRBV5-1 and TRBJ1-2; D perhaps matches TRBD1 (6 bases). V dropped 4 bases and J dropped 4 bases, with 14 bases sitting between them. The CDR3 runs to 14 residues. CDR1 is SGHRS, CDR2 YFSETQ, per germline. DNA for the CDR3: TGCGCCAGCAGCCCCACTGGGGGCAGCTATGGCTACACCTTC. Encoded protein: CASSPTGGSYGYTF.

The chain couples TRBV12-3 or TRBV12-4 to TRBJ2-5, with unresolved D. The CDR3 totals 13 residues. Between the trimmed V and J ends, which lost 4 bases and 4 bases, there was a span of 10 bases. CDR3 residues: CASSSTVGETQYF. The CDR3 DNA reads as TGTGCCAGCAGTTCAACAGTAGGAGAGACCCAGTACTTC.

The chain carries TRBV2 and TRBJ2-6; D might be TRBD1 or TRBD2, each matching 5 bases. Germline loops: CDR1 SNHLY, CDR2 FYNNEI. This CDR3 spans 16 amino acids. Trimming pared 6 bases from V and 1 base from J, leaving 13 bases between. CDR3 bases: TGTGCCAGCAGCAGGCTTGAGGGGTCTGGGGCCAACGTCCTGACTTTC. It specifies CASSRLEGSGANVLTF.

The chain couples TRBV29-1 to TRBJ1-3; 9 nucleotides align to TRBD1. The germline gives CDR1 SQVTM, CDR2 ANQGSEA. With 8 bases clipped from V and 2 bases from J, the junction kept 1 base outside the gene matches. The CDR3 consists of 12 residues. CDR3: CSTGGAGNTIYF. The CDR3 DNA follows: TGCAGCACAGGGGGCGCTGGAAACACCATATATTTT.

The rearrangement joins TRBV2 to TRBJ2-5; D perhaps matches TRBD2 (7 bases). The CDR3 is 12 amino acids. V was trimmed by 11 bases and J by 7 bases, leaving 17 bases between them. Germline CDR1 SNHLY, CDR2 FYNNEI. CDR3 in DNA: TGTGCCGGGAGTGGGGGGGCGAGGACCCAGTACTTC. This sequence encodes CAGSGGARTQYF.

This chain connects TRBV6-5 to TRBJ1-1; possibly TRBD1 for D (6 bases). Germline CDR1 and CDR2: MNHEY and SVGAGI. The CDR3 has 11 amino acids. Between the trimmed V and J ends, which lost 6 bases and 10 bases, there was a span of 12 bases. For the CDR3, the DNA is TGTGCCAGCAGGACGCAGGGGAGAGCTTTCTTT. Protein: CASRTQGRAFF.

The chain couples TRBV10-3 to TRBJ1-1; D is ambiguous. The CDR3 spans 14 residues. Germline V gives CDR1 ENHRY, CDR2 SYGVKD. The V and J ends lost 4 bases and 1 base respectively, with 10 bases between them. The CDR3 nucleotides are TGTGCCATCAGTGTTAGGACCGAGAACACTGAAGCTTTCTTT. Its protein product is CAISVRTENTEAFF.

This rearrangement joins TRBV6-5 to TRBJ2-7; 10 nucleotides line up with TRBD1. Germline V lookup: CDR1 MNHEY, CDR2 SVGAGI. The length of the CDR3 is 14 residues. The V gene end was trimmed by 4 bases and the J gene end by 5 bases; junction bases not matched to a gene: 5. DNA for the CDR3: TGTGCCAGCAGTTCCTGGGACAGGGGCGACGAGCAGTACTTC. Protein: CASSSWDRGDEQYF.

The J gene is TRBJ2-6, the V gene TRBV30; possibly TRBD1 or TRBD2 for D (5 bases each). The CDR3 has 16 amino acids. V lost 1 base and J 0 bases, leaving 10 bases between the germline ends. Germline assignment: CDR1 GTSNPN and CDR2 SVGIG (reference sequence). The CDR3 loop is CAWSEKGRSGANVLTF. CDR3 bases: TGTGCCTGGAGTGAAAAGGGACGCTCTGGGGCCAACGTCCTGACTTTC.

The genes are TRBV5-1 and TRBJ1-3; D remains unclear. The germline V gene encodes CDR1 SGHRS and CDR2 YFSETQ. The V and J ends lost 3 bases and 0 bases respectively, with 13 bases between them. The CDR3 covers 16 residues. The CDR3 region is CASSSDIIFSGNTIYF. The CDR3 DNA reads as TGCGCCAGCAGCTCGGATATAATTTTCTCTGGAAACACCATATATTTT.

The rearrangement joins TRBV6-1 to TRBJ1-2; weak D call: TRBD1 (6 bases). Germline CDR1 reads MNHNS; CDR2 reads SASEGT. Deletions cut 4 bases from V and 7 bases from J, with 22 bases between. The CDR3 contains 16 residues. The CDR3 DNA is TGTGCCAGCAGTGCTCACGGGCAGGGGCGCGGGGGTGGCTACACCTTC. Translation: CASSAHGQGRGGGYTF.

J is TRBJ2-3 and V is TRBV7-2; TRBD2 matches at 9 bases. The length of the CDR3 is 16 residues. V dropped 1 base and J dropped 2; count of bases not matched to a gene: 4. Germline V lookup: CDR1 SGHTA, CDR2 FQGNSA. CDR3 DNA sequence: TGTGCCAGCAGCTTAGTCCCTAGCGGGAACACAGATACGCAGTATTTT. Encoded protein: CASSLVPSGNTDTQYF.